This is a list of T cell receptor beta chains from one sample in a study of early T cells in non-severe SARS-CoV-2 infection. Via MiXCR, TCRdb re-called the 5' RACE reads, giving one row per CDR3 protein. Of approximately 42,000 distinct CDR3 sequences in the sample, less than 8.5% were seen once. Sequencing was done on a sample of whole blood. These receptors were collected from an adult who was a healthcare worker with PCR-confirmed SARS-CoV-2 infection or an uninfected control (not recorded which). Both conserved end residues are part of each CDR3. The D gene is left open where the match is weak. Size values are once, few and many counts, or a class for expanded clones, and some rows have none.

DNA	CDR3	V	J	size	D
TGTGCCAGCTCACCACGACTAGCGGGGGTCCCAGATACGCAGTATTTT	CASSPRLAGVPDTQYF	TRBV18	TRBJ2-3	many	TRBD2
TGTGCCAGCAGCTTAGAAGCCTACTCTGGGGCCAACGTCCTGACTTTC	CASSLEAYSGANVLTF	TRBV7-6	TRBJ2-6	many	-
TGCAGTGCCCGCGGACTAGCGGGGTTGTCAGATACGCAGTATTTT	CSARGLAGLSDTQYF	TRBV20-1	TRBJ2-3	-	TRBD2
TGTGCCAGCAGCCAAGATGGGGGGACAACTAATGAAAAACTGTTTTTT	CASSQDGGTTNEKLFF	TRBV4-2	TRBJ1-4	few	-
TGTGCCAGCAGCCAAGATCTATCTGGCTACACCTTC	CASSQDLSGYTF	TRBV14	TRBJ1-2	many	-
TGTGCCAGCAGCCCCACTAGCGGGGGGTCTAACTACGAGCAGTACTTC	CASSPTSGGSNYEQYF	TRBV12-3/TRBV12-4	TRBJ2-7	many	TRBD2
TGTGCCAGCACCGAAATAGGGGGAATGGGTTCGAACACTGAAGCTTTCTTT	CASTEIGGMGSNTEAFF	TRBV9	TRBJ1-1	-	-
TGCAGTGCTGGGTTACAGGGGGCCGTGGGCGCAGATACGCAGTATTTT	CSAGLQGAVGADTQYF	TRBV20-1	TRBJ2-3	-	TRBD1
TGCGCCAGCAGTGACTCGGCTACCACCGGGGAGCTGTTTTTT	CASSDSATTGELFF	TRBV10-1	TRBJ2-2	few	-
TGCAGTGCTAGAGACGGGAGGAATCAGCCCCAGCATTTT	CSARDGRNQPQHF	TRBV20-1	TRBJ1-5	few	-
TGTGCTAGCAGCTTACGACTAGCGGGGGAGAGTGAGCAGTTCTTC	CASSLRLAGESEQFF	TRBV7-7	TRBJ2-1	few	TRBD2
TGTGCCATCAGATCTAGCGGGGGGGCGGGCGATGAGCAGTTCTTC	CAIRSSGGAGDEQFF	TRBV10-3	TRBJ2-1	many	TRBD2
TGTGCCAGCAGCTTCTCCAGAGCCACCGGGGAGCTGTTTTTT	CASSFSRATGELFF	TRBV7-6	TRBJ2-2	many	-
TGTGCCAGCAGCCAGAAGGCCGGGACAGGGAGTGAAAAACTGTTTTTT	CASSQKAGTGSEKLFF	TRBV7-8	TRBJ1-4	few	TRBD1
TGTGCCAGCAGCTTAAGGGCGGGGGCTCAGGGCGAGCAGTACTTC	CASSLRAGAQGEQYF	TRBV11-2	TRBJ2-7	few	-
TGTGCCAGCAGCCATGGACGGGGTCGCGGCACAGATACGCAGTATTTT	CASSHGRGRGTDTQYF	TRBV3-1	TRBJ2-3	many	-
TGTGCCAGCAGCGACGACTCCTACAATGAGCAGTTCTTC	CASSDDSYNEQFF	TRBV7-2	TRBJ2-1	few	-
TGCAGTGCCCCCTCGGGGGTCAATCAGCCCCAGCATTTT	CSAPSGVNQPQHF	TRBV20-1	TRBJ1-5	many	-
TGTGCCAGCAGCTTAGGACAGAATGAGCAGTTCTTC	CASSLGQNEQFF	TRBV7-9	TRBJ2-1	few	-
TGTGCCAGCAGCGCCGAGGGCAAGGGCTTCAGCTCCTACGAGCAGTACTTC	CASSAEGKGFSSYEQYF	TRBV9	TRBJ2-7	-	-
TGTGCCAGCAGTGACCGGGCAAAGAATCAGCCCCAGCATTTT	CASSDRAKNQPQHF	TRBV27	TRBJ1-5	many	-
TGTGCCAGTAGTCAGGGGCCCTACAATGAGCAGTTCTTC	CASSQGPYNEQFF	TRBV19	TRBJ2-1	-	-
TGTGCCAGCAGTGAACTCGGGGGGAGTAATGAGCAGTTCTTC	CASSELGGSNEQFF	TRBV6-1	TRBJ2-1	few	TRBD2
TGTGCTAGTGGTACTCAGGGGGGCCCTCATGAAAAACTGTTTTTT	CASGTQGGPHEKLFF	TRBV12-5	TRBJ1-4	few	TRBD1
TGTGCCAGCAGCGCCGGGACATGGCTGGAGACCCAGTACTTC	CASSAGTWLETQYF	TRBV9	TRBJ2-5	few	-
TGTGCCAGCAGTGACGCCCTTGGCTACACCTTC	CASSDALGYTF	TRBV6-1	TRBJ1-2	-	-
TGTGCCAGCAGCCCTAGCGGGGGGCCCACCGGGGAGCTGTTTTTT	CASSPSGGPTGELFF	TRBV7-8	TRBJ2-2	few	TRBD2
TGTGCCAGCAGTTTAGCGAACAGGCCCAATGAGCAGTTCTTC	CASSLANRPNEQFF	TRBV27	TRBJ2-1	few	-
TGTGCCAGCAGCTCTCCCGGCGTCGACAATGAGCAGTTCTTC	CASSSPGVDNEQFF	TRBV5-6	TRBJ2-1	few	-
TGTGCCAGCAGCTGGACAGGGACGAACACCGGGGAGCTGTTTTTT	CASSWTGTNTGELFF	TRBV7-9	TRBJ2-2	many	TRBD1
TGTGCTAGCAGCTTACACGAGGGTGGCTACGAGCAGTACTTC	CASSLHEGGYEQYF	TRBV7-7	TRBJ2-7	-	-
TGTGCCAGCAGCTCAGGGGGCGCGCGAGGCTACACCTTC	CASSSGGARGYTF	TRBV7-9	TRBJ1-2	-	TRBD1
TGTGCCAGTAACTCCGGGACAGGCGGGCCCACTGAAGCTTTCTTT	CASNSGTGGPTEAFF	TRBV19	TRBJ1-1	-	TRBD1
TGTGCCATCGGAGGGACGGACAATGAAAAACTGTTTTTT	CAIGGTDNEKLFF	TRBV10-3	TRBJ1-4	many	-
TGTGCCAGCACCCCCAACCAAGAGACAGATACGCAGTATTTT	CASTPNQETDTQYF	TRBV18	TRBJ2-3	few	-
TGCGCCAGCAGCTCTAGGCCCGAAACGGGACAGGGAAATTCACCCCTCCACTTT	CASSSRPETGQGNSPLHF	TRBV5-1	TRBJ1-6	many	TRBD1
TGTGCCAGCAGTTTATCTGACCATTCCTTTCCCTTAGGAGGCTACACCTTC	CASSLSDHSFPLGGYTF	TRBV27	TRBJ1-2	many	-
TGCAGTGCCCTCCCGGGACTAGCGGACCCTTTCTGGTTCACAGATACGCAGTATTTT	CSALPGLADPFWFTDTQYF	TRBV20-1	TRBJ2-3	once	TRBD2
TGTGCCAGCAGCCCCGGGACAGGGGGCAGGGATTCACCCCTCCACTTT	CASSPGTGGRDSPLHF	TRBV5-4	TRBJ1-6	few	TRBD1